Sequencing of this T cell receptor beta chain was carried out in a study of cytomegalovirus exposure and HLA in healthy donors. Overall study findings and caveats: Later on, analysis showed that most CMV-associated TCR beta chains appeared to be HLA-restricted.

Comments on this clone: Its target is not known.

Primers for the PCR totalled 60 Vbeta and 13 Jbeta. Data came from immunoSEQ multiplex PCR; TCRdb stores just in-frame clones and leaves some out. The sample carries 120,000 or so clones, around 74% recorded once. This sequence was found in a man in his 60s in good health and CMV-seropositive. Sequencing used PBMCs.

The CDR3 region is CASSGAGNTEAFF. The CDR3 region has the DNA TGTGCCAGCAGTGGCGCGGGGAACACTGAAGCTTTCTTT. This chain uses TRBV2 with TRBJ1-1; no definite D call. Looked up from germline, CDR1 is SNHLY and CDR2 is FYNNEI. CDR3 length: 13 amino acids. The germline V and J ends were trimmed by 4 bases and 1 base, with 7 bases remaining between them.